This TCR beta chain appears in the sequencing data of a study of T cells after yellow fever vaccination (dated by TCRdb to between 2019 and 2020). Concerning the study at large: Libraries from fractions with low cell numbers were prepared with the SMART-Seq v4 Ultra Low Input RNA kit. Bulk TCR alpha and beta repertoires were sequenced longitudinally to track T-cell clones before and after primary and booster YFV17D yellow fever vaccination. The cohort comprised two healthy male donors, one aged 18 to 30 and one aged 30 to 39 years. Blood was drawn at multiple timepoints before and after primary and secondary immunization, with bulk PBMC replicates and cell subsets isolated.

What the study reported, not specific to this receptor: The study included only a couple of donors, which limits how far the findings can be generalized. A small fraction of clonotypes showed up in both the CD4 and CD8 compartments, probably as a result of convergent recombination. Computational filtering was needed because FACS-sorted repertoires could contain abundant contaminating clonotypes from the bulk population. After the booster, most of the clones that had expanded following primary vaccination were detected again (around 95% of CD4 and 80% to 90% of CD8), which suggests that memory was broadly maintained. Compared with the primary T-cell response, the secondary T-cell response was faster but weaker, reaching its peak on day 5 rather than on day 15.

From a lookup of the germline V gene, CDR1 and CDR2 are SGHDN and FVKESK. V sheds 3 bases and J sheds 5 bases, leaving 5 bases between their ends. CDR3 length: 12 amino acids, cysteine to phenylalanine. Left in the record is the CDR3 DNA by itself, 36 bases read in frame from the first base. Points on this clonotype: Its antigen is unknown. Base-call qualities are not available, and no considerably larger clone is one nucleotide away.

The sample's treatment or condition label, in plain terms: live attenuated yellow fever vaccine strain. A standard Ficoll-Paque protocol was used to isolate PBMCs from peripheral blood. CD4 and CD8 T-cell fractions were isolated with Dynabeads CD4 and CD8 positive selection kits. TriZol was used to extract RNA from bulk PBMCs, from CD4 and CD8 fractions, and from dextramer-positive and dextramer-negative fractions. This sample was sequenced with an Illumina NovaSeq 6000. TCR cDNA was synthesized by 5'RACE template switching, which introduced a universal primer site and unique molecular identifiers. cDNA synthesis was primed from both the TCR alpha and TCR beta constant segments. Libraries were amplified in two PCR steps, with sample barcodes and sequencing adapters added in the second step. Sequencing of libraries was done on Illumina HiSeq 2500 (2x100 bp) or NovaSeq (2x150 bp). In the original analysis: MIGEC handled demultiplexing of reads and collapsing into UMI consensus sequences, while MiXCR performed V(D)J alignment. Vaccine-responding clonotypes were defined with edgeR using replicate PBMC samples, requiring FDR below 0.01 and a log2 fold change above 5 up to day 15. Each bulk clonotype was labeled CD4 or CD8 based on which sequenced repertoire, CD4 or CD8, contained the clonotype at higher abundance. The raw public data were reprocessed by TCRdb itself: fastp quality trimming at Q25, MiXCR clonotype calling, in-frame beta chains only. All rows with the same CDR3 protein become a single entry with the most common DNA and genes. TCRdb's processing, not the study's, gives the V and J calls here. Present in this sample are about 99,000 distinct CDR3 sequences, about 5.8% of which were seen just once. 35% to 50% of the sample belongs to the ten largest clones.

The clonotype comes from a young man who received the YFV17D yellow fever vaccine. Specimen: CD8+ T cells sorted from PBMCs, collected 10 days after the yellow fever booster vaccination. The chain couples TRBV14 to TRBJ2-1; the D gene identity is not certain. The CDR3 in this case is CASSHYNNEQFF. The nucleotide sequence reads TGTGCCAGCAGCCACTACAACAATGAGCAGTTCTTC. Outside the CDR3, residues come from the reference TRBV14 and TRBJ2-1 proteins, so the full variable domain is: EAGVTQFPSHSVIEKGQTVTLRCDPISGHDNLYWYRRVMGKEIKFLLHFVKESKQDESGMPNNRFLAERTGGTYSTLKVQPAELEDSGVYFCASSHYNNEQFFGPGTRLTVL.